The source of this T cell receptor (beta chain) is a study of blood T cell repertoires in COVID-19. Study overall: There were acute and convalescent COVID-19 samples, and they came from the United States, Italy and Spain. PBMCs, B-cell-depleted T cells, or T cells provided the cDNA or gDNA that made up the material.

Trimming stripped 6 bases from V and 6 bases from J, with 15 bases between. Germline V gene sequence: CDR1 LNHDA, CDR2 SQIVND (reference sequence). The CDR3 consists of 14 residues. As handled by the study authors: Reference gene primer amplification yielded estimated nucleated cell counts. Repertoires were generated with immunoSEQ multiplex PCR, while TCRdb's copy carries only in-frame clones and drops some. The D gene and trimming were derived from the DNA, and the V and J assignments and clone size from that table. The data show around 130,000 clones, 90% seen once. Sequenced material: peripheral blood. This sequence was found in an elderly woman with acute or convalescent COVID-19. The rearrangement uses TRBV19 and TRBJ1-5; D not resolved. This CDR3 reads CASSTLAAFQPQHF. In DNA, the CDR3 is TGTGCCAGTAGCACCTTGGCAGCGTTTCAGCCCCAGCATTTT.